A single sample gave rise to the 10 T cell receptor beta chains below, sequenced in a study of Graves' ophthalmopathy and Graves' hyperthyroidism. RNA transcripts were the source from which TCR beta CDR3 regions were amplified. The authors performed first-round RT-PCR with HTBI primers and then a second-round multiplex PCR. TCRdb fed the multiplex PCR reads into MiXCR, producing one record per CDR3 protein. The repertoire holds about 210,000 distinct CDR3 sequences, with around 28% as singletons. Sequencing input: peripheral blood. The origin of the receptors is a middle-aged man with Graves' ophthalmopathy.

This clonotype was seen a few times. This chain uses TRBV28 with TRBJ1-2; 8 nucleotides align to TRBD1. Germline V gene lookup returns CDR1 MDHEN and CDR2 SYDVKM. This CDR3 contains 15 residues. The V gene end was trimmed by 3 bases and the J gene end by 5 bases; junction bases not matched to a gene: 8. CDR3 DNA: TGTGCCAGCAGTTTGGTTCGGACAGGGCATTATGGCTACACCTTC. This translates into CASSLVRTGHYGYTF.

The chain has TRBV28 and TRBJ1-2; D is possibly TRBD1 (5 bases). Germline lookup yields CDR1 MDHEN and CDR2 SYDVKM. The CDR3 loop spans 14 amino acids. The V gene lost 2 bases and the J gene lost 7 bases, with 14 bases spanning the gap. CDR3 sequence reads: CASSLPSSTVGYTF. The CDR3 DNA follows: TGTGCCAGCAGTTTACCCTCATCGACAGTTGGCTACACCTTC.

Ten or more counts support this clonotype. The chain employs TRBV12-3 or TRBV12-4 and TRBJ2-7; TRBD1 is a possible D gene (7 bases). The V and J ends lost 5 bases and 2 bases respectively, with 19 bases between them. The CDR3 totals 16 residues. CDR3 DNA: TGTGCCAGCAGTACCTCAGACAGGGAGGACCCCTACGAGCAGTACTTC. Amino acids: CASSTSDREDPYEQYF.

V usage is TRBV12-3 or TRBV12-4 and J usage is TRBJ2-1; D remains unclear. The V gene lost 3 bases and the J gene lost 2 bases, with 11 bases spanning the gap. The CDR3 runs to 15 residues. The CDR3 loop reads CASSLRREPYNEQFF. In nucleotides, the CDR3 is TGTGCCAGCAGTTTGAGGCGAGAGCCCTACAATGAGCAGTTCTTC.

This clonotype was seen more than once but under ten times. The chain couples TRBV5-1 to TRBJ2-7; 7 bases are a match to TRBD1. V gave up 0 bases and J gave up 4 bases; unmatched junction bases: 4. In germline, CDR1 is SGHRS, CDR2 YFSETQ. The length of the CDR3 is 14 residues. As DNA, the CDR3 is TGCGCCAGCAGCTTGGGTACGACAGGGTACGAGCAGTACTTC. This gives the protein CASSLGTTGYEQYF.

This clonotype occurred many times. The rearrangement joins TRBV5-4 to TRBJ2-5, with 8 nucleotides matching TRBD2. The V gene's germline CDR1 is SGHNT and CDR2 YYREEE (reference sequence). CDR3 length: 17 amino acids. The ends lost 0 bases at V and 3 bases at J; junction bases unmatched: 10. CDR3 sequence (DNA): TGTGCCAGCAGCTTGGGGGAGGGACTAGTCGCAAAAGAGACCCAGTACTTC. Protein product: CASSLGEGLVAKETQYF.

This clonotype was seen many times. This chain connects TRBV5-1 to TRBJ2-5, with TRBD2 as a possible D gene (6 bases). Germline lookup yields CDR1 SGHRS and CDR2 YFSETQ. CDR3 length: 15 residues. Trimming stripped 0 bases from V and 3 bases from J, with 12 bases between. The CDR3 region has the DNA TGCGCCAGCAGCTTGGCCCAGGGAGGAAAAGAGACCCAGTACTTC. Translating it yields CASSLAQGGKETQYF.

This clonotype has a handful of counts. The chain combines TRBV6-5 with TRBJ2-5, with 9 positions matching TRBD1. V was clipped by 4 bases and J by 2 bases; unmatched bases: 11. CDR1 is MNHEY, CDR2 SVGAGI, per germline. The CDR3 is 17 amino acids. CDR3 DNA: TGTGCCAGCAGTTCCGGGACAGGGATCGGCCTACAAGAGACCCAGTACTTC. Protein sequence: CASSSGTGIGLQETQYF.

Many counts were recorded for this clonotype. The rearrangement links TRBV6-2 or TRBV6-3 to TRBJ2-5; TRBD2 matches at 13 bases. J was trimmed by 5 bases and V by 5 bases; bases with no gene match: 5. The CDR3 has 15 residues. Germline loops: CDR1 MNHEY, CDR2 SVGEGT. In DNA form, the CDR3 reads TGTGCCAGCAGTCCGGGACTAGCGGGACAGGAGACCCAGTACTTC. Protein sequence: CASSPGLAGQETQYF.

This chain links TRBV9 with TRBJ2-2, with D possibly being TRBD1 (6 bases). Per germline, CDR1 SGDLS and CDR2 YYNGEE. CDR3 length: 15 residues. Deletions cut 3 bases from V and 4 bases from J, with 13 bases between. The CDR3, as DNA: TGTGCCAGCAGCGAGAAGCAGGGGATCACCGGGGAGCTGTTTTTT. Amino acids: CASSEKQGITGELFF.